Below are 13 T cell receptor beta chains sequenced from a single sample in a study of blood T cell repertoires in COVID-19. Using immunoSEQ multiplex PCR, the repertoire was profiled, and TCRdb retains in-frame clones only, with some absent. The sample has 190,000 or so clones; roughly 89% are singletons. The sample consisted of peripheral blood. The receptors stem from a man between 35 and 55 years old with acute or convalescent COVID-19.

V is TRBV7-6 and J is TRBJ2-1; 10 positions agree with TRBD1. Germline CDR1 is SGHVS and CDR2 is FNYEAQ. V shed 7 bases and J 4 bases; nucleotides not matched to a gene: 10. This CDR3 has 16 residues. CDR3 in DNA: TGTGCCAGCAACGGACCGGGACAGGGGAATTACAATGAGCAGTTCTTC. Amino acids: CASNGPGQGNYNEQFF.

This sequence joins TRBV5-4 and TRBJ2-3; D is unclear. The CDR3 sequence is 16 residues long. V lost 4 bases and J lost 0, with 15 bases in between. Looked up from germline, CDR1 is SGHNT and CDR2 is YYREEE (reference sequence). DNA for the CDR3: TGTGCCAGCAGCCAGACTTTAACTTATAGCACAGATACGCAGTATTTT. This encodes CASSQTLTYSTDTQYF.

The chain has TRBV5-1 and TRBJ2-7; 11 positions match TRBD2. Germline V gene data show CDR1 as SGHRS and CDR2 as YFSETQ. This CDR3 spans 16 amino acids. The V and J ends lost 4 bases and 2 bases, in that order; junction bases with no gene match: 8. CDR3 sequence reads: CASSGSVAGGPYEQYF. CDR3 in DNA: TGCGCCAGCAGCGGCTCGGTAGCGGGGGGGCCCTACGAGCAGTACTTC.

The table lists this clone with a count of one. The CDR3 region has the DNA TGTGCCACCAGCACCCAAGGGAGACAGGGGAATGGCTACACCTTC. The encoded protein is CATSTQGRQGNGYTF. V gene TRBV15 combines with J gene TRBJ1-2; 8 nucleotides match TRBD1. This CDR3 has 15 amino acids. The germline V gene has CDR1 LNHNV and CDR2 YYDKDF (reference sequence). The ends lost 4 bases at V and 6 bases at J; junction bases unmatched: 10.

Worth noting for this clone: A junction end diverges from the germline sequence, so it may reflect a read error. The genes are TRBV7-2 and TRBJ1-1; D ambiguous. Germline CDR1 reads SGHTA; CDR2 reads FQGNSA. The CDR3 runs 16 residues. As DNA, the CDR3 is TGTGCCAGCAGCTCCTCCTTAAATTTCTGGTACACCGAAGCTTTCTTT. The encoded protein is CASSSSLNFWYTEAFF.

This clone was picked up one time. The chain carries TRBV15 and TRBJ2-3; D call uncertain. The CDR3 sequence is 17 residues long. The V and J ends lost 0 bases and 2 bases respectively, with 15 bases between them. In germline, CDR1 is LNHNV, CDR2 YYDKDF (reference sequence). The CDR3: CATSRDLLNGATDTQYF. The CDR3, as DNA: TGTGCCACCAGCAGAGATCTTTTGAACGGAGCCACAGATACGCAGTATTTT.

This sequence joins TRBV5-6 and TRBJ1-2; TRBD1 matches at 8 bases. This CDR3 has 14 residues. V shed 4 bases and J 8 bases; nucleotides not matched to a gene: 10. CDR1 and CDR2 (germline): SGHDT, YYEEEE. Here the CDR3 reads CASSPTGQGSGYTF. CDR3 nucleotides: TGTGCCAGCAGCCCAACCGGACAGGGCTCGGGCTACACCTTC.

The chain has TRBV2 and TRBJ2-7; D may be TRBD1 (6 bases). The CDR3 covers 13 residues. V was pared by 6 bases and J by 1 base, with 10 bases between. CDR1 is SNHLY and CDR2 is FYNNEI in the germline V gene. This chain's CDR3 is CASRDDRSYEQYF. Written as DNA, the CDR3 is TGTGCCAGCAGAGATGACAGGTCCTACGAGCAGTACTTC.

The V gene is TRBV15, the J gene TRBJ2-3, with 8 bases identical to TRBD1. The CDR3 length is 17 residues. The trim removed 0 bases at V and 2 bases at J, leaving 7 bases unmatched. Germline-derived CDR1 and CDR2 are LNHNV and YYDKDF (reference sequence). The CDR3 sequence is CATSREQGARNTDTQYF. CDR3 sequence (DNA): TGTGCCACCAGCAGAGAGCAGGGGGCGCGAAACACAGATACGCAGTATTTT.

The chain recombines TRBV4-1 with TRBJ1-2; 9 bases agree with TRBD1. Germline lookup yields CDR1 MGHRA and CDR2 YSYEKL. V was clipped by 4 bases and J by 8 bases; unmatched bases: 8. The CDR3 covers 14 residues. The CDR3 region is CASSPFGQGRGYTF. As DNA, the CDR3 is TGCGCCAGCAGCCCATTCGGACAGGGGCGCGGCTACACCTTC.

The V gene is TRBV7-9, the J gene TRBJ2-7; D possibly corresponds to TRBD1 (6 bases). CDR1 and CDR2 (germline): SEHNR, FQNEAQ (reference sequence). The CDR3 is 16 residues long. V was shortened by 1 base and J by 3 bases, with 16 bases between the two germline ends. The CDR3 region is CASSLGQDLTIYEQYF. The CDR3 DNA sequence: TGTGCCAGCAGCTTAGGACAGGATCTGACTATCTACGAGCAGTACTTC.

V usage is TRBV19 and J usage is TRBJ1-5, with a tentative D call TRBD1 (6 bases). V was cut by 8 bases and J by 0 bases, with 14 bases left in between. The CDR3 contains 15 residues. Germline CDR1 reads LNHDA; CDR2 reads SQIVND (reference sequence). The CDR3 is CASRQAPHSNQPQHF. The CDR3 DNA is TGTGCCAGTCGACAGGCGCCCCATAGCAATCAGCCCCAGCATTTT.

J is TRBJ2-2 and V is TRBV5-1, with 10 bases lining up with TRBD2. CDR1 SGHRS and CDR2 YFSETQ come from the germline V gene. V was pared by 6 bases and J by 3 bases, with 5 bases of the junction left unmatched. The CDR3 contains 15 residues. CDR3 protein: CASTSGGADTGELFF. The CDR3 DNA reads TGCGCCAGCACGAGCGGGGGGGCGGACACCGGGGAGCTGTTTTTT.